This T cell receptor (beta chain) was captured in a study of CD8 T cells in Susac syndrome. Random hexamers were used to reverse transcribe about 0.45 to 1 ug of RNA. Amplification of TCR beta CDR3 spanned 54 Vbeta and 13 Jbeta via immunoSEQ multiplex PCR. One entry per CDR3 protein, called by TCRdb with MiXCR from the immunoSEQ multiplex PCR reads. The data contain about 140,000 distinct CDR3 sequences, about 95% of them singletons. With V trimmed by 1 base and J by 7 bases, 12 bases remained unmatched. Per germline, CDR1 SGHTA and CDR2 FQGTGA. This CDR3 is 17 amino acids long. The specimen sequenced was CD4+ T cells from PBMCs. The sequence derives from a human donor with Susac syndrome. The chain employs TRBV7-3 and TRBJ2-1, with 8 nucleotides matching TRBD2. This chain's CDR3 is CASSLMPGSGVENEQFF. CDR3 DNA sequence: TGTGCCAGCAGCTTAATGCCCGGTAGCGGGGTGGAGAATGAGCAGTTCTTC.